Below are 2 T cell receptor beta chains sequenced from a single sample in a study of human T cells and chemical hapten exposure. Total RNA was extracted from unfractionated whole blood. TCRdb fed the 5' RACE reads into MiXCR, producing one record per CDR3 protein. Here the sample spans 110,000 or so distinct CDR3 sequences, more than 15% being singletons. These receptors came from a human donor in good health.

V is TRBV5-5 and J is TRBJ1-1; D not resolved. V lost 3 bases to trimming and J lost 7 bases, with 13 bases between them. Germline lookup yields CDR1 SGHKS and CDR2 YYEKEE (reference sequence). This CDR3 spans 13 amino acids. CDR3 nucleotide sequence: TGTGCCAGCAGCTCCAGGCTGGAGGGTGAAGCTTTCTTT. This sequence encodes CASSSRLEGEAFF.

The CDR3 region has the DNA TGTGCCAGCAGCACCTCAGGGGCCCTGAACACCGGGGAGCTGTTTTTT. Translating it yields CASSTSGALNTGELFF. This chain uses TRBV7-8 with TRBJ2-2; D perhaps matches TRBD1 (6 bases). Germline values: CDR1 SGHVS, CDR2 FQNEAQ. The CDR3 runs 16 residues. Trimming shortened V by 5 bases and J by 1 base, and 14 bases separated the two germline ends.